This T cell receptor beta chain came from a study of T cell responses to AZD1222 COVID-19 vaccine (dated by TCRdb to the early 2020s). About the full investigation: AZD1222 recipients with second doses at about 4 weeks or about 12 weeks were pooled, because spike-specific TCR depth and breadth did not differ between schedules. A total of about 240 trial participants underwent TCR sequencing, of whom some 210 received two doses of AZD1222 and 26 received two doses of the MenACWY control vaccine. Trial participants were enrolled into age subgroups of 18-55, 56-69 and 70-plus years, which contained around 150, 28 and 57 TCR-sequenced participants, respectively. Points the paper makes about the study in general: Only 5 to 7 AZD1222 recipients were SARS-CoV-2 seropositive at baseline, limiting conclusions about previously exposed vaccinees. Because no day 14 peak-response samples were available, the repertoires could be characterized only after the peak T cell response. Vaccine-associated CD4 TCRs spanned the whole spike protein, with dominant responses in regions 160-218 and 743-854. In the small 56-69-year group, the increase in depth fell short of significance, most likely because of low power. Spike-specific TCR breadth and depth rose significantly after two AZD1222 doses compared with day 0 and with MenACWY recipients. Most participants were white British and females outnumbered males, and the authors suggested that clonal diversity may have been underestimated. Reportedly, close to half of the unique spike-specific TCRs recognized epitopes lying outside the regions that are mutated in the B.1.351 and B.1.1.7 variants.

The germline V gene yields SGHRS for CDR1 and YFSETQ for CDR2. From its cysteine to its phenylalanine, the CDR3 spans 15 amino acids. CDR3 DNA only is kept here, 45 bases in frame from base 1. Cut back by 0 bases and 1 base, the V and J ends lie 10 bases apart. The CDR3 regions of human TCRbeta chains were analyzed by immunosequencing. In the original analysis: Repertoire TCRs were checked for matches against a reference library of SARS-CoV-2-specific TCRs that had been generated using the MIRA antigen-specificity platform. Breadth meant the fraction of unique TCRs that were SARS-CoV-2-associated, whereas depth meant the fraction of total T cells that were SARS-CoV-2-associated. Each spike-specific TCR was assigned to its reactive spike region and to a CD4 or CD8 class using the MIRA data. Log10-transformed breadth and depth values were compared by one-way ANOVA with Sidak's multiple comparisons tests. TCRdb obtained this table from immuneACCESS and retained in-frame rearrangements with V and J assigned. These tables miss some clones; where compared with another copy, unresolved V genes account for less than half of the shortfall, and the remainder is unexplained. The D gene and trimming were derived from the DNA, and the V and J assignments and clone size from that table. A total of approximately 89,000 clones appear in this sample, roughly 84% of them only once. 2.8% of the sample is held by the ten biggest clonotypes.

The table lists this clone with a few counts. Its antigen is unknown. There are no base qualities to consult, and no much larger clone falls within one base. In light of the paper, this sample's time point label describes: baseline before first vaccination. Samples from vaccinated people were obtained from the UK trials COV001 and COV002, which included a single-blind randomized controlled phase 2/3 trial of AZD1222 (ChAdOx1 nCoV-19) in healthy adults. For TCRbeta chain sequencing, PBMC samples from trial participants were taken at day 0 and at day 28 after the second dose. The sequence was collected from an adult in good health. The sequence links TRBV5-1 to TRBJ1-1; the best D guess is TRBD1, with 5 bases matching. The sample in question was peripheral blood, obtained on day 0 of AZD1222 vaccination. In nucleotides, the sequence is TGCGCCAGCAGCTTGGTGAGGGGCCAGAACACTGAAGCTTTCTTT. This yields the protein CASSLVRGQNTEAFF.